This is a list of T cell receptor beta chains from one sample in a study of T cells in localized non-small cell lung cancer. TCRdb's table, derived via immunoSEQ multiplex PCR, lists solely in-frame clones and lacks some. Here the sample spans tens of thousands of clones, about 90% being singletons. The sequenced sample was peripheral blood, obtained before any cancer treatment. Receptors originate from a male donor aged 60 or over with stage I squamous cell lung carcinoma. Both conserved end residues are trimmed from each CDR3. A D gene is named only where the DNA matches it firmly. Size is stated for part of the rows, as once, few or many counts, or as a class when the clone is expanded.

cdr3_aa,j_call,v_call,clone_size,d_call
ASTTRTENTGELF,TRBJ2-2,TRBV10-2,once,.
ASRLTGSEFYGYT,TRBJ1-2,TRBV28,.,TRBD1
ASSPSRRGEFYEQY,TRBJ2-7,TRBV21-1,.,.
AWSVHLTYEQY,TRBJ2-7,TRBV30,.,.
ASSRLAAQETQY,TRBJ2-5,TRBV2,.,TRBD2
ASSWESGELF,TRBJ2-2,TRBV5-1,once,.
ATYTGTDQPQH,TRBJ1-5,TRBV5-1,.,TRBD1
ASSPSGGTGEQY,TRBJ2-7,TRBV7-3,.,TRBD2
ASSLETGAYEQY,TRBJ2-7,TRBV28,.,TRBD1
ASSPIRGGQPQH,TRBJ1-5,TRBV18,.,TRBD1
ASSLTPEQY,TRBJ2-7,TRBV28,.,.
SVTRQGSSYEQY,TRBJ2-7,TRBV29-1,.,TRBD1
ASSLERGIQETQY,TRBJ2-5,TRBV7-8,.,TRBD2
SVTSGGSQY,TRBJ2-5,TRBV29-1,.,TRBD2
ASSATGLSNQPQH,TRBJ1-5,TRBV2,few,.
ASSRTSGRETQY,TRBJ2-5,TRBV5-6,.,TRBD2
ASRGGGTEAF,TRBJ1-1,TRBV30,.,.
ASSPQGAGANVLT,TRBJ2-6,TRBV6-6,.,.
ASSYWGNANYGYT,TRBJ1-2,TRBV6-5,.,.
ASSRRTSIEQF,TRBJ2-1,TRBV11-1,.,.
ASSQDTQGAYGYT,TRBJ1-2,TRBV4-2,.,TRBD1
ASSETGNTGELF,TRBJ2-2,TRBV2,once,.
ASSPTPSGNTIY,TRBJ1-3,TRBV7-9,.,.
ASRATGFTGELF,TRBJ2-2,TRBV2,.,.
ASSHGGTDTQY,TRBJ2-3,TRBV18,.,.
ASSLSSLTDTQY,TRBJ2-3,TRBV5-1,.,.
SVAPAGGTEAF,TRBJ1-1,TRBV29-1,once,.
ASSWGRLNTEAF,TRBJ1-1,TRBV6-6,.,.
ASSLYGQYEQY,TRBJ2-7,TRBV5-4,.,.
ASSFLGLAGGHGGDTQY,TRBJ2-3,TRBV27,few,TRBD2
ASSGIFSGANVLT,TRBJ2-6,TRBV2,.,.
AWKDRGYYGYT,TRBJ1-2,TRBV30,.,TRBD1
ASSPLAQEGYTEAF,TRBJ1-1,TRBV18,.,.
ASSSSNRGGEKLF,TRBJ1-4,TRBV19,once,TRBD1
ASSLGKQGWAEKLF,TRBJ1-4,TRBV5-8,.,.
ASSITGMPGNTIY,TRBJ1-3,TRBV5-1,.,.
ASSFGTGYNEQF,TRBJ2-1,TRBV5-1,.,TRBD1
ASSLSRDRAGYT,TRBJ1-2,TRBV27,once,TRBD1
ASSLRQGGKTEAF,TRBJ1-1,TRBV11-2,.,TRBD1
ASSPGLPRGYEQY,TRBJ2-7,TRBV5-6,.,.
ASSQTVSGNTIY,TRBJ1-3,TRBV5-5,.,.
ASSQEGGDTDTQY,TRBJ2-3,TRBV4-3,.,TRBD2
ASNYGAGNTIY,TRBJ1-3,TRBV2,.,.
AISEVGAPDTQY,TRBJ2-3,TRBV10-3,.,.
ASSTPGTYEQY,TRBJ2-7,TRBV19,.,.
ASSPPTGLASLNTEAF,TRBJ1-1,TRBV13,.,.
AWSLYGISNQPQH,TRBJ1-5,TRBV30,.,.
SASQETQY,TRBJ2-5,TRBV20-1,.,.
ASSSLQVNTEAF,TRBJ1-1,TRBV5-1,.,.
ASSLLPTGSGNQPQH,TRBJ1-5,TRBV5-1,.,TRBD1
ASRIGWQNTEAF,TRBJ1-1,TRBV19,.,.
ASSLLVWGGTEAF,TRBJ1-1,TRBV7-9,.,.
ASGLGHTDTQY,TRBJ2-3,TRBV6-1,.,.
SAPNGQELF,TRBJ1-4,TRBV20-1,.,TRBD1
ASSPLGGAYNEQF,TRBJ2-1,TRBV14,.,.
ASSPSGGGEQF,TRBJ2-1,TRBV5-1,once,TRBD2
ASSERTGAPEQF,TRBJ2-1,TRBV18,.,TRBD1
SVLLPDRGEGYT,TRBJ1-2,TRBV29-1,.,TRBD1
ASSVGLAGTDTQY,TRBJ2-3,TRBV14,.,TRBD2
ASSRSGSVRTDTQY,TRBJ2-3,TRBV9,.,.